The next 15 T cell receptor beta chains were all read from a single sample in a study of human T cells and chemical hapten exposure. Time point of the sample: pre-sensitization, week 0. Documented treatment: therapeutic diphenylcyclopropenone sensitization with weekly scalp DPC. TCRdb analysed the RACE reads with MiXCR anew, one entry per CDR3 protein. Of 89,000 or so distinct CDR3 sequences in the sample, 8.5% to 9% were seen once. The material was whole blood, obtained in connection with sensitization to the hapten diphenylcyclopropenone (DPC). The source of these receptors is a man aged 35 to 55 with alopecia areata. Some clones in this sample may be carry-over from other donors' samples.

This clonotype showed up many times. DNA of the CDR3: TGTGCCAGCAGTTTACAGACCCCGGCGGGCACTGAAGCTTTCTTT. As protein: CASSLQTPAGTEAFF. The genes are TRBV6-2 or TRBV6-3 and TRBJ1-1; D remains unclear. V shed 4 bases and J shed 4 bases, with 16 bases lying between them. The germline gives CDR1 MNHEY, CDR2 SVGEGT. The CDR3 has 15 residues.

The chain uses TRBV28 and TRBJ2-3; D gene uncertain. This CDR3 has 15 amino acids. CDR1 and CDR2 (germline): MDHEN, SYDVKM. V shed 5 bases and J shed 0 bases, with 12 bases lying between them. This CDR3 is CASSPHGQSTDTQYF. CDR3 DNA: TGTGCCAGCAGTCCTCACGGTCAAAGCACAGATACGCAGTATTTT.

This clonotype was seen ten or more times. The chain joins TRBV4-1 to TRBJ2-5; TRBD1 matches 8 bases. The germline V gene encodes CDR1 MGHRA and CDR2 YSYEKL. V shed 3 bases and J 0 bases; nucleotides not matched to a gene: 6. The CDR3 spans 16 residues. CDR3 in DNA: TGCGCCAGCAGCCACGGGACAGGTCCGTACCAAGAGACCCAGTACTTC. It encodes CASSHGTGPYQETQYF.

This clonotype came up many times. V and J are TRBV12-3 or TRBV12-4 and TRBJ1-3; 8 bases fit TRBD1. V gave up 7 bases and J gave up 2 bases; unmatched junction bases: 16. This CDR3 is built from 18 residues. The chain's CDR3 is CASTPSAGGLTTGNTIYF. The CDR3 region has the DNA TGTGCCAGCACCCCTTCTGCAGGGGGCCTAACCACTGGAAACACCATATATTTT.

This clonotype was seen only a few times. The rearrangement joins TRBV19 to TRBJ1-2; no reliable D call. The CDR3 has 14 amino acids. Trimming left V 7 bases short and J 0 bases short, with 12 bases between. Germline V CDR1 and CDR2: LNHDA, SQIVND (reference sequence). Here the CDR3 DNA reads TGTGCCAGTACAATGGACGGATCTAACTATGGCTACACCTTC. Its protein is CASTMDGSNYGYTF. Together with reference TRBV19 and TRBJ1-2, the CDR3 gives the full variable domain: DGGITQSPKYLFRKEGQNVTLSCEQNLNHDAMYWYRQDPGQGLRLIYYSQIVNDFQKGDIAEGYSVSREKKESFPLTVTSAQKNPTAFYLCASTMDGSNYGYTFGSGTRLTVV.

The chain is built from TRBV20-1 and TRBJ1-5, with D uncertain. V lost 0 bases, J lost 2 bases, and 14 bases lay in between. Germline loops: CDR1 DFQATT, CDR2 SNEGSKA (reference sequence). This CDR3 region has 16 residues. This chain's CDR3 is CSARDPSGGGNQPQHF. CDR3 DNA sequence: TGCAGTGCTAGAGATCCTTCCGGAGGAGGCAATCAGCCCCAGCATTTT.

This clonotype was recorded many times. J is TRBJ2-2 and V is TRBV3-1, with 12 bases matching TRBD2. After removal of 1 base from V and 2 bases from J, the junction contained 5 bases not matched to a gene. The CDR3 has 18 amino acids. Germline V gene lookup returns CDR1 LGHDT and CDR2 YNNKEL (reference sequence). The CDR3 is CASSQAASGRANTGELFF. The CDR3 bases are TGTGCCAGCAGCCAAGCTGCTAGCGGGAGGGCAAACACCGGGGAGCTGTTTTTT. Full variable domain (missing parts from reference TRBV3-1 and TRBJ2-2): DTAVSQTPKYLVTQMGNDKSIKCEQNLGHDTMYWYKQDSKKFLKIMFSYNNKELIINETVPNRFSPKSPDKAHLNLHINSLELGDSAVYFCASSQAASGRANTGELFFGEGSRLTVL.

Ten or more counts support this clonotype. The chain combines TRBV7-2 with TRBJ2-5, with a tentative D call TRBD1 (8 bases). The CDR3 extends over 16 amino acids. The germline V gene encodes CDR1 SGHTA and CDR2 FQGNSA. With 3 bases removed from V and 2 bases from J, the gap between germline ends came to 16 bases. CDR3 DNA: TGTGCCAGCAGCTTCCGACAGGGGAGGGGTCAAGAGACCCAGTACTTC. Translating it yields CASSFRQGRGQETQYF.

The genes are TRBV11-3 and TRBJ1-1, with D possibly being TRBD1 (5 bases). The CDR3 extends over 16 amino acids. Germline V gene sequence: CDR1 SGHNT, CDR2 YENEEA. Trimming shortened V by 1 base and J by 4 bases, and 16 bases separated the two germline ends. CDR3 in DNA: TGTGCCAGCAGCTTAGGACCTCTACAGGAGCCCACTGAAGCTTTCTTT. Protein sequence: CASSLGPLQEPTEAFF. The full variable domain, in which reference TRBV11-3 and TRBJ1-1 provide the parts outside the CDR3, is EAGVVQSPRYKIIEKKQPVAFWCNPISGHNTLYWYLQNLGQGPELLIRYENEEAVDDSQLPKDRFSAERLKGVDSTLKIQPAELGDSAVYLCASSLGPLQEPTEAFFGQGTRLTVV.

This clonotype was found many times. This rearrangement joins TRBV10-3 to TRBJ2-5; TRBD1 matches 10 bases. Germline trimming cut 6 bases from V and 4 bases from J; bases unmatched to any gene: 5. Per the germline V gene, CDR1 is ENHRY and CDR2 is SYGVKD. CDR3 size: 14 residues. DNA of the CDR3: TGTGCCATCAGAGAGACAGGGGGCGCAGAGACCCAGTACTTC. It specifies CAIRETGGAETQYF.

A few counts support this clonotype. The chain joins TRBV6-2 or TRBV6-3 to TRBJ2-1; D might be TRBD2 (5 bases). Germline lookup yields CDR1 MNHEY and CDR2 SVGEGT. Deletions cut 6 bases from V and 7 bases from J, with 19 bases between. This CDR3 region has 15 residues. The CDR3 DNA reads as TGTGCCAGCAGCCCCGACTACCTGATTAGAAATGAGCAGTTCTTC. This sequence encodes CASSPDYLIRNEQFF.

The rearrangement uses TRBV2 and TRBJ1-6, with 8 bases lining up with TRBD1. Germline V gene sequence: CDR1 SNHLY, CDR2 FYNNEI. J lost 0 bases, V lost 2 bases, and 12 bases had no gene match. CDR3 length: 20 amino acids. The CDR3 here is CASSELTGGLPSSYNSPLHF. CDR3 DNA sequence: TGTGCCAGCAGTGAACTTACAGGGGGTCTACCGAGCTCCTATAATTCACCCCTCCACTTT. Looking up the rest from reference TRBV2 and TRBJ1-6 gives the full variable domain: EPEVTQTPSHQVTQMGQEVILRCVPISNHLYFYWYRQILGQKVEFLVSFYNNEISEKSEIFDDQFSVERPDGSNFTLKIRSTKLEDSAMYFCASSELTGGLPSSYNSPLHFGNGTRLTVT.

The table lists this clonotype with many counts. This chain connects TRBV7-2 to TRBJ2-7; D uncertain. This CDR3 is built from 12 residues. Germline lookup yields CDR1 SGHTA and CDR2 FQGNSA. V dropped 2 bases and J dropped 4 bases, with 6 bases sitting between them. CDR3: CASSLTRYEQYF. The CDR3 nucleotides are TGTGCCAGCAGCTTAACGAGGTACGAGCAGTACTTC.

The chain is built from TRBV7-2 and TRBJ2-7, with TRBD2 as a possible D gene (5 bases). Trimming took off 5 bases at V and 3 bases at J, with 17 bases between the two ends. The CDR3 contains 15 residues. Germline-derived CDR1 and CDR2 are SGHTA and FQGNSA. CDR3 sequence (DNA): TGTGCCAGCAGCCGTCTCGATGGGAGCGGCTACGAGCAGTACTTC. This codes for CASSRLDGSGYEQYF.

The chain combines TRBV3-1 with TRBJ1-6, with unresolved D. Germline V gene sequence: CDR1 LGHDT, CDR2 YNNKEL (reference sequence). Between the trimmed V and J ends, which lost 1 base and 6 bases, there was a span of 13 bases. The CDR3 spans 16 residues. The CDR3 region is CASSQGSRGGNSPLHF. CDR3 DNA sequence: TGTGCCAGCAGCCAAGGGTCGCGGGGTGGTAATTCACCCCTCCACTTT.